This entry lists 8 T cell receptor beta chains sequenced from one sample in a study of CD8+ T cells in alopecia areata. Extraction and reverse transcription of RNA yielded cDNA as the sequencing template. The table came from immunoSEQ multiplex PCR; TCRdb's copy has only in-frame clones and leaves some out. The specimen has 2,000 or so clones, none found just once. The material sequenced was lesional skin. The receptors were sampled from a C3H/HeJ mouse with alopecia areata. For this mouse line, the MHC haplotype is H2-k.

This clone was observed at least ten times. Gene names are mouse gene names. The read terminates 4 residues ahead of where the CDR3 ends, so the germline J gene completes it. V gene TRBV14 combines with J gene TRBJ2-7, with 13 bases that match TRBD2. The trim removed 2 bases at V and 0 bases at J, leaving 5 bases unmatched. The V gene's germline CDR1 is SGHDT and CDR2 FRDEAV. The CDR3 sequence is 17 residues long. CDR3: CASSLGTGGVSSYEQYF. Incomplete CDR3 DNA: TGTGCCAGCAGTTTAGGGACTGGGGGGGTAAGCTCCTAT. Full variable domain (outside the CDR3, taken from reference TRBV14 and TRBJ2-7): EAGVTQSPRYAVLQEGQAVSFWCDPISGHDTLYWYQQPRDQGPQLLVYFRDEAVIDNSQLPSDRFSAVRPKGTNSTLKIQSAKQGDTATYLCASSLGTGGVSSYEQYFGPGTRLTVL.

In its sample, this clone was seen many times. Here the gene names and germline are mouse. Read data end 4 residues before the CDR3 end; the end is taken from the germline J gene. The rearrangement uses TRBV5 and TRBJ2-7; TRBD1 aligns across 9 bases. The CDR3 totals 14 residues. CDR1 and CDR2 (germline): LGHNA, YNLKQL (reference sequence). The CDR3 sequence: CASSQGGQGYEQYF. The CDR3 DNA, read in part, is TGTGCCAGCAGCCAAGGGGGACAGGGATAT.

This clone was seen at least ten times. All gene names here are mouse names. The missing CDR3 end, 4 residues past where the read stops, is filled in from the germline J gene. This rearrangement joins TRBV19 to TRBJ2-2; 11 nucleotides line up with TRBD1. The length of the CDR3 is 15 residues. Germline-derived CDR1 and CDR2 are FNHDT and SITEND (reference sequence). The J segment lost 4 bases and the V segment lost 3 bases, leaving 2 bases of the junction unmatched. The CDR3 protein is CASSTGTGGTGQLYF. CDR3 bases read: TGTGCCAGCAGTACCGGGACAGGGGGCACCGGG.

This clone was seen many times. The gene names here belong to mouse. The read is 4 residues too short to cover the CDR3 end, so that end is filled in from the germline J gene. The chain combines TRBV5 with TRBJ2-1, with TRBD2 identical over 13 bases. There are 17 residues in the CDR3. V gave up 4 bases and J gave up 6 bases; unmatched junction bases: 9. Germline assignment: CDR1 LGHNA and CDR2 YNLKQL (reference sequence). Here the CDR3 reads CASSPRADWGGFAEQFF. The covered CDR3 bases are TGTGCCAGCAGCCCAAGGGCGGACTGGGGGGGCTTTGCT.

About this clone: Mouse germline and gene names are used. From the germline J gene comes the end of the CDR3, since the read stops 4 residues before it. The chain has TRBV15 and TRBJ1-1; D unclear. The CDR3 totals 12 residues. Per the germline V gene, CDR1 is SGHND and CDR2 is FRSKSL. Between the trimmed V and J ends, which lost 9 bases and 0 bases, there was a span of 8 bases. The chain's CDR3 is CARQYANTEVFF. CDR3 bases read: TGTGCCAGACAGTATGCAAACACA.

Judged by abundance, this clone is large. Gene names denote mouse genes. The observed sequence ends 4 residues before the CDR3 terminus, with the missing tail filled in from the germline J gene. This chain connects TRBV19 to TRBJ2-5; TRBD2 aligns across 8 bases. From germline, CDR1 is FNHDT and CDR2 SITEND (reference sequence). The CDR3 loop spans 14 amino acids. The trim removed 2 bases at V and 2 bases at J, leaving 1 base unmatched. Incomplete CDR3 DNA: TGTGCCAGCAGTATTTGGGGGGGCCAAGAC. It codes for CASSIWGGQD. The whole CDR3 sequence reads CASSIWGGQDTQYF.

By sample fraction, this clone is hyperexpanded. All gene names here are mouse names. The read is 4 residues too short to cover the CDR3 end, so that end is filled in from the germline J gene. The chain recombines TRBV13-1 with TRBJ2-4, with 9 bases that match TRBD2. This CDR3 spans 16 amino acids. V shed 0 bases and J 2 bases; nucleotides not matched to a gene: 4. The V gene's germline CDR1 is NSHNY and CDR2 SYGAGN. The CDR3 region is CASSDDLGGAQNTLYF. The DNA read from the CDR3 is TGTGCCAGCAGTGATGACCTGGGGGGGGCTCAAAAC.

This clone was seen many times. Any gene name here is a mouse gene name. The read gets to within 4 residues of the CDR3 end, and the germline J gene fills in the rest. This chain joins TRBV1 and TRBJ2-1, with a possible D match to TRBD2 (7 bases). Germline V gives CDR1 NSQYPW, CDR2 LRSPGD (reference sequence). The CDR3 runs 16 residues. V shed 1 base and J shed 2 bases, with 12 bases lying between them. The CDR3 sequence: CTCSAGGARDYAEQFF. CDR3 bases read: TGCACCTGCAGTGCAGGGGGGGCGCGGGACTATGCT.